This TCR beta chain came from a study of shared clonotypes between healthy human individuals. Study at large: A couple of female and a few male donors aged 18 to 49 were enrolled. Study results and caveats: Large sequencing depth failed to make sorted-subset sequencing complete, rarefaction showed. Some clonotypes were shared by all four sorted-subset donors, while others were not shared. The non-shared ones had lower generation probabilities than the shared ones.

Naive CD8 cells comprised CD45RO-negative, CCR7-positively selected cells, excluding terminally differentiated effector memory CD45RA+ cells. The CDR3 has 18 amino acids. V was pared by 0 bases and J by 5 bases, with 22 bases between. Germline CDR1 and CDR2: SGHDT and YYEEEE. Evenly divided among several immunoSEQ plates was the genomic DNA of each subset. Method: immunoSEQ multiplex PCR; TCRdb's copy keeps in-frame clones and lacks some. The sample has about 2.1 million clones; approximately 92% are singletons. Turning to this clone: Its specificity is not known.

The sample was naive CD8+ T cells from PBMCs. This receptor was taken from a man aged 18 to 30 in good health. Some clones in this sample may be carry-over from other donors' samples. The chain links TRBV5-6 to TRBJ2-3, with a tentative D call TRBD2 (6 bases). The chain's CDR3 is CASSLALTRPRGEDTQYF. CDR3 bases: TGTGCCAGCAGCTTGGCACTGACGCGGCCGCGGGGAGAAGATACGCAGTATTTT.